This entry lists 12 T cell receptor beta chains sequenced from one sample in a study of T-cell memory formation after mild COVID-19. TCRdb itself ran the 5' RACE reads through MiXCR, one entry per CDR3 protein. The profile shows about 150,000 distinct CDR3 sequences, about 14% of them singletons. What was sequenced was PBMCs or a T cell subset sorted from them (not recorded which). The receptor source for this set is an adult woman who had mild COVID-19 (a few samples of this study predate the infection). Cell type and time point are not known.

This clonotype was counted only a few times. CDR3 bases: TGTGCCAGCAGTCGTATATACAGGGGGAGGAACACCGGGGAGCTGTTTTTT. Protein: CASSRIYRGRNTGELFF. The chain is built from TRBV3-1 and TRBJ2-2; 8 bases line up with TRBD1. The CDR3 sequence is 17 residues long. Germline V gene sequence: CDR1 LGHDT, CDR2 YNNKEL (reference sequence). After removal of 6 bases from V and 1 base from J, the junction contained 10 bases not matched to a gene.

The V call is TRBV7-9, the J call TRBJ2-7; TRBD2 matches 7 bases. The junction had 7 bases not matched to a gene; V was cut back by 2 bases and J by 0 bases. Germline V gene data show CDR1 as SEHNR and CDR2 as FQNEAQ (reference sequence). The CDR3 length is 16 residues. The CDR3 nucleotides read TGTGCCAGCAGCTTAAGGCAGGGAGGGAGCTCCTACGAGCAGTACTTC. Translating it yields CASSLRQGGSSYEQYF.

This clonotype was seen a handful of times. The chain links TRBV4-2 to TRBJ2-7; TRBD1 matches 7 bases. The CDR3 spans 16 residues. The trim removed 0 bases at V and 0 bases at J, leaving 5 bases unmatched. The germline CDR1 and CDR2 sequences are LGHNA and YNFKEQ. The CDR3 bases are TGTGCCAGCAGCCAAGATAGGGACAGCGCCTCCTACGAGCAGTACTTC. Amino acids: CASSQDRDSASYEQYF.

This chain links TRBV10-3 with TRBJ2-3; possibly TRBD2 for D (5 bases). V lost 6 bases and J lost 1, with 14 bases in between. CDR1 is ENHRY and CDR2 is SYGVKD in the germline V gene. The CDR3 contains 15 residues. This chain's CDR3 is CAISKDSGGTDTQYF. CDR3 coding DNA: TGTGCCATCAGCAAGGACTCCGGCGGCACAGATACGCAGTATTTT.

In its sample, this clonotype was seen many times. The rearrangement links TRBV6-6 to TRBJ2-1, with a tentative D call TRBD2 (7 bases). Deletions cut 2 bases from V and 3 bases from J, with 11 bases between. CDR3 length equals 15 residues. Germline V lookup: CDR1 MNHNY, CDR2 SVGAGI (reference sequence). The CDR3 protein is CASSYLGGGYNEQFF. The CDR3 DNA is TGTGCCAGCAGTTACCTGGGAGGGGGCTACAATGAGCAGTTCTTC.

The sample holds a few counts of this clonotype. The V call is TRBV4-1, the J call TRBJ2-2; 10 bases agree with TRBD2. The CDR3 is 20 amino acids. Germline CDR1 is MGHRA and CDR2 is YSYEKL. The V and J ends lost 6 bases and 5 bases, in that order; junction bases with no gene match: 21. The CDR3 DNA follows: TGCGCCAGCAGGGCTTTGGGTAGCGGGGGGCCGAGGATAGAAACCGGGGAGCTGTTTTTT. Translated: CASRALGSGGPRIETGELFF.

This clonotype occurred a few times. The chain couples TRBV5-1 to TRBJ2-3; D perhaps matches TRBD2 (6 bases). The CDR3 runs 15 residues. Germline-derived CDR1 and CDR2 are SGHRS and YFSETQ. V was trimmed by 0 bases and J by 6 bases, leaving 14 bases between them. CDR3 sequence reads: CASSLGIRELDTQYF. CDR3 sequence (DNA): TGCGCCAGCAGCTTGGGTATCCGGGAGCTCGATACGCAGTATTTT.

V gene TRBV7-9 combines with J gene TRBJ2-7; D gene uncertain. The germline V gene encodes CDR1 SEHNR and CDR2 FQNEAQ (reference sequence). This CDR3 is built from 12 residues. V shed 4 bases and J shed 4 bases, with 8 bases lying between them. The CDR3 sequence is CASSSIPYEQYF. CDR3 DNA: TGTGCCAGCAGCTCTATACCTTACGAGCAGTACTTC.

The sample holds a few counts of this clonotype. The chain joins TRBV20-1 to TRBJ1-4; D uncertain. Trimming shortened V by 1 base and J by 3 bases, and 3 bases separated the two germline ends. In germline, CDR1 is DFQATT, CDR2 SNEGSKA (reference sequence). The CDR3 is 12 amino acids. The chain's CDR3 is CSARAPNEKLFF. The DNA for the CDR3 is TGCAGTGCTAGAGCGCCTAATGAAAAACTGTTTTTT.

The V call is TRBV2, the J call TRBJ2-3; a possible D gene is TRBD2 (6 bases). This CDR3 is built from 13 residues. Deletions cut 3 bases from V and 8 bases from J, with 12 bases between. Germline V lookup: CDR1 SNHLY, CDR2 FYNNEI. CDR3 loop: CASSEAGSGTQYF. DNA for the CDR3: TGTGCCAGCAGTGAGGCGGGGAGCGGTACGCAGTATTTT.

This clonotype occurred a few times. The chain joins TRBV20-1 to TRBJ2-1; D uncertain. Germline assignment: CDR1 DFQATT and CDR2 SNEGSKA (reference sequence). With 4 bases removed from V and 7 bases from J, the gap between germline ends came to 23 bases. This CDR3 region has 16 residues. The CDR3 sequence: CSATRPTGLAANEQFF. DNA of the CDR3: TGCAGTGCTACCCGTCCGACCGGCTTAGCCGCTAATGAGCAGTTCTTC.

The chain uses TRBV4-1 and TRBJ2-2; D is ambiguous. The CDR3 spans 12 residues. The ends were cut back, 9 bases at V and 4 bases at J, with 9 bases in the middle. Germline CDR1 and CDR2: MGHRA and YSYEKL. As DNA, the CDR3 is TGCGCCAGTCACCCCGGCACCGGGGAGCTGTTTTTT. This sequence encodes CASHPGTGELFF.